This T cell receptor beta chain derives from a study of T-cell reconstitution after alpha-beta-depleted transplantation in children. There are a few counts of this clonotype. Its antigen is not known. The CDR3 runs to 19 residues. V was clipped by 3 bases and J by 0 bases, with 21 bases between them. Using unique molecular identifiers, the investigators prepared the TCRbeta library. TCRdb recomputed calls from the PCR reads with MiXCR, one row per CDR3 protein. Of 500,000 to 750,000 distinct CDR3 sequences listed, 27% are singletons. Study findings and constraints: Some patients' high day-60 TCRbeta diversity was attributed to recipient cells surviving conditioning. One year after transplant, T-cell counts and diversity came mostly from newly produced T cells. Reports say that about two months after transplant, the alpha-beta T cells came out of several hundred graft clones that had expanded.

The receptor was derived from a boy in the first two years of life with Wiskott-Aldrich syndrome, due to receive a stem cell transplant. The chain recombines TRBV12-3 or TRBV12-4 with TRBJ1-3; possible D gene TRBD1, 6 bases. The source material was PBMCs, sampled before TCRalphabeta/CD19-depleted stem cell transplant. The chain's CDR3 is CASSFRDTFHQVSGNTIYF. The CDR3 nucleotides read TGTGCCAGCAGTTTTCGGGACACATTTCATCAAGTCTCTGGAAACACCATATATTTT.